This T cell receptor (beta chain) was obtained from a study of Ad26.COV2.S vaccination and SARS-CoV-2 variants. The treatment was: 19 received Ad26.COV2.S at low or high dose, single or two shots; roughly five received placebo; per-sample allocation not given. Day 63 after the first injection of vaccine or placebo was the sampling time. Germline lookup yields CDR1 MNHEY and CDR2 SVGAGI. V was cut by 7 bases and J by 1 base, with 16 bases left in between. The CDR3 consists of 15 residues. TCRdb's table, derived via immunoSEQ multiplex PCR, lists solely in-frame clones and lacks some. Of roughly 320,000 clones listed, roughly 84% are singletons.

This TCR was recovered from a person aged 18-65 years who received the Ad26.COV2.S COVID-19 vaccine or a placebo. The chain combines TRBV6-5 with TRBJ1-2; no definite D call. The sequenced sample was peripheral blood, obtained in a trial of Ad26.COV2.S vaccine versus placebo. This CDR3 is CASTPTGNSNYGYTF. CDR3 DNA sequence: TGTGCCAGCACTCCCACGGGAAACAGTAACTATGGCTACACCTTC.